The source of this TCR beta chain is a study of cytomegalovirus exposure and HLA in healthy donors. General study findings and limits: A later analysis showed that HLA-associated TCR beta chains had undergone more clonal expansion than equally common others. Indistinguishable V segments such as TRBV6-2 and TRBV6-3 were excluded. A later analysis reported that several of the most significant clusters appeared to be linked to common viral pathogens, among them Epstein-Barr virus. Earlier analysis yielded a pattern in which most TCR beta V segments were productive about 87% or about 30% of the time.

The PCR contained 60 Vbeta and 13 Jbeta primers. The table came from immunoSEQ multiplex PCR; TCRdb's copy has only in-frame clones and leaves some out. The sample data list about 140,000 clones. Trimming left V 7 bases short and J 1 base short, with 10 bases between. Germline CDR1 is MDHEN and CDR2 is SYDVKM. This CDR3 is 13 amino acids long. Turning to this clone: Its cognate antigen is unknown.

This TCR derives from a male donor in good health and CMV-seronegative. The V and J genes are TRBV28 and TRBJ1-2, with D possibly being TRBD1 (5 bases). The specimen sequenced was PBMCs. The CDR3 sequence is CASIPQGNYGYTF. Here the CDR3 DNA reads TGTGCCAGCATCCCCCAGGGTAACTATGGCTACACCTTC.